The 12 T cell receptor beta chains listed next were all sequenced from one sample in a study of tumor-infiltrating lymphocytes in primary liver carcinoma. Both RNA and DNA were isolated together from about 21-30 mg of bulk tissue that had not been sorted. Using a constant-region primer together with ProtoScript II reverse transcriptase, TCR beta cDNA was made from about 500 ng of total RNA. Employing slightly modified ARM-PCR, three nested multiplex PCR rounds were run, and these gave rise to the TCR beta libraries. The first two PCR rounds, around 11 cycles each, used TRBV1-TRBV30 forward primers and a C-beta reverse primer. TCRdb reprocessed the multiplex PCR reads via MiXCR and lists one record per CDR3 protein. The table lists approximately 74,000 distinct CDR3 sequences, about two thirds of them singletons, with roughly 13% in the top ten. What was sequenced was liver tumor tissue from sampling region 4. This sample's subset: tumor region T4, right-lateral pole. These receptors were obtained from an older woman with primary liver carcinoma and hepatitis B virus infection.

Turning to this clonotype: This may arise from a read error, as a much more abundant clone is one base away. The V gene is TRBV7-9, the J gene TRBJ1-1; perhaps TRBD1 as D (5 bases). The ends were cut back, 0 bases at V and 1 base at J, with 12 bases in the middle. CDR3 length: 16 residues. Per the germline V gene, CDR1 is SEHNR and CDR2 is FQNEAQ (reference sequence). The CDR3 loop reads CASSLACRVGNTEAFF. The CDR3 DNA reads as TGTGCCAGCAGCTTAGCGTGCAGGGTGGGGAACACTGAAGCTTTCTTT. Using reference TRBV7-9 and TRBJ1-1 for the parts outside the CDR3, the full variable domain is DTGVSQNPRHKITKRGQNVTFRCDPISEHNRLYWYRQTLGQGPEFLTYFQNEAQLEKSRLLSDRFSAERPKGSFSTLEIQRTEQGDSAMYLCASSLACRVGNTEAFFGQGTRLTVV.

This clonotype has just a few counts. Compared with germline, one end of the junction differs, possibly owing to a read error. The chain carries TRBV6-6 and TRBJ2-1; no reliable D call. The CDR3 spans 15 residues. Germline V CDR1 and CDR2: MNHNY, SVGAGI (reference sequence). CDR3 sequence: CASRSQSGAYSEQFF. The CDR3 DNA sequence: TGTGCCAGCAGGTCACAGAGTGGCGCCTACAGTGAGCAGTTCTTC.

With respect to this clonotype: This may stem from a read error, because a much larger clone lies one nucleotide away. CDR3 in amino acids: CASSILGNEKYF. The CDR3 coding sequence is TGTGCCAGTAGTATCCTAGGAAACGAGAAGTACTTC. The chain carries TRBV19 and TRBJ2-7, with unresolved D. The CDR3 runs to 12 residues. Germline V gene data show CDR1 as LNHDA and CDR2 as SQIVND (reference sequence).

With regard to this clonotype: Compared with germline, one end of the junction differs, possibly owing to a read error. V and J are TRBV29-1 and TRBJ2-3, with TRBD2 as a possible D gene (6 bases). CDR3 length: 13 amino acids. Germline CDR1 and CDR2: SQVTM and ANQGSEA. CDR3: CIVEEGRADTQYF. CDR3 in DNA: TGCATCGTTGAGGAGGGAAGGGCAGATACGCAGTATTTT.

A remark on this clonotype: The conserved final phenylalanine or tryptophan is absent from the CDR3, which likely points to a read error. V is TRBV6-6 and J is TRBJ2-7, with D possibly being TRBD1 (5 bases). The V end was cut by 6 bases, the J end by 0 bases, with 15 bases between. CDR1 is MNHNY, CDR2 SVGAGI, per germline (reference sequence). The CDR3 sequence is 15 residues long. The CDR3 protein is CASRTSAGISYEQYL. In DNA, the CDR3 is TGTGCCAGCAGAACCTCCGCAGGGATCTCCTACGAGCAGTACTTA.

This clonotype was recorded a few times. A much larger clone sits a single nucleotide away, making a read error possible. The chain couples TRBV6-5 to TRBJ2-1; 9 nucleotides agree with TRBD1. V lost 0 bases and J lost 8; bases outside the gene matches: 14. This CDR3 is 18 amino acids long. CDR1 and CDR2 from the germline V gene are MNHEY and SVGAGI. This CDR3 is CASSYSRGGTGLQDEQFF. The CDR3 region has the DNA TGTGCCAGCAGTTACTCGAGGGGAGGGACAGGGCTACAGGATGAGCAGTTCTTC.

This clonotype was detected ten times or more. V gene TRBV6-5 combines with J gene TRBJ2-7, with D possibly matching TRBD2 (5 bases). Trimming cost V 0 bases and J 4 bases, with 13 bases left between them. Germline CDR1 MNHEY, CDR2 SVGAGI. The CDR3 length is 15 residues. The CDR3 spells CASSYSSPSRYEQYF. The CDR3 DNA sequence: TGTGCCAGCAGTTACTCGAGTCCTAGCAGGTACGAGCAGTACTTC.

CDR3 coding DNA: TGTGCCAGCAGTTTGGGACAGGGGGTTGGAGAAACTGAAGCTTTCTTT. It encodes CASSLGQGVGETEAFF. The chain is built from TRBV6-5 and TRBJ1-1; 11 bases are a match to TRBD1. CDR3 length: 16 amino acids. Unmatched junction bases numbered 9, after V lost 4 bases and J lost 5 bases. Germline V gene sequence: CDR1 MNHEY, CDR2 SVGAGI.

The rearrangement joins TRBV18 to TRBJ2-5; D is uncertain. Germline V gives CDR1 KGHSH, CDR2 LQKENI. The V gene lost 0 bases and the J gene lost 5 bases, with 7 bases spanning the gap. This CDR3 comprises 13 residues. CDR3 protein: CASSPPTRETQYF. CDR3 nucleotides: TGTGCCAGCTCACCACCGACGAGGGAGACCCAGTACTTC.

On this clonotype itself: Lacking the conserved final phenylalanine or tryptophan, this CDR3 likely reflects a read error. V is TRBV12-3 or TRBV12-4 and J is TRBJ1-2; D unclear. This CDR3 contains 12 residues. Here the CDR3 DNA reads TGTGTCAGCACCCGGCGGGAGAAAGGCTACACCTCC. Translation gives CVSTRREKGYTS.

On this clonotype: Since the CDR3 does not end with the conserved phenylalanine or tryptophan, this likely comes from a read error. This rearrangement joins TRBV11-1 to TRBJ2-2; D tentatively fits TRBD1 or TRBD2 (5 bases each). This CDR3 has 17 amino acids. Germline values: CDR1 SGHAT, CDR2 FQDESV (reference sequence). DNA for the CDR3: TGTGCCAGCAGGGGAAGAACGGGACCCGCGAACACCTGGGAGCTGTTTTCT. Residues: CASRGRTGPANTWELFS.

Concerning this clonotype itself: The germline gene is not matched at one end of the junction; a read error may be the cause. The V call is TRBV29-1, the J call TRBJ1-1; TRBD1 aligns across 9 bases. The V gene's germline CDR1 is SQVTM and CDR2 ANQGSEA. The CDR3 length is 13 residues. The CDR3 spells CSVLTGGDTETFF. The CDR3 bases are TGTAGCGTGCTGACAGGGGGTGACACTGAAACTTTCTTT.